The next 31 T cell receptor beta chains were all read from a single sample in a study of neurological immune-mediated disorders. TCRdb reanalysed the 5' RACE reads using MiXCR and keeps one entry per CDR3 protein. Of 60,000 to 85,000 distinct CDR3 sequences listed, less than 5.5% are singletons. Sequencing was done on a sample of PBMCs. Source of these receptors: a man younger than 35 with multiple sclerosis.

Notes on this clonotype: It is likely a read error, because the conserved phenylalanine at the end of the CDR3 is missing. CDR3 DNA: TGTGCCAGCAGTGACCGGGCAGGGGGTTACTATGGCTACACCAAC. It codes for CASSDRAGGYYGYTN. The V gene is TRBV6-4, the J gene TRBJ1-2; 7 bases align to TRBD1. This CDR3 is built from 15 residues. The J segment lost 3 bases and the V segment lost 2 bases, leaving 6 bases of the junction unmatched. CDR1 and CDR2 from the germline V gene are MRHNA and SNTAGT.

This clonotype was counted many times. This chain links TRBV7-9 with TRBJ2-7; D gene uncertain. The CDR3 sequence is 14 residues long. CDR1 and CDR2 from the germline V gene are SEHNR and FQNEAQ (reference sequence). With 1 base removed from V and 5 bases from J, the gap between germline ends came to 12 bases. This chain's CDR3 is CASSLVRTVDEQYF. The CDR3 coding sequence is TGTGCCAGCAGCTTAGTTAGGACGGTAGACGAGCAGTACTTC.

This clonotype showed up many times. V and J are TRBV20-1 and TRBJ2-3, with D tentatively TRBD2 (6 bases). With 0 bases removed from V and 0 bases from J, the gap between germline ends came to 7 bases. The CDR3 runs to 14 residues. The germline gives CDR1 DFQATT, CDR2 SNEGSKA (reference sequence). The CDR3 region is CSARDRGSTDTQYF. The DNA for the CDR3 is TGCAGTGCTAGAGACCGGGGGAGCACAGATACGCAGTATTTT.

On this clonotype itself: A much larger clonotype is one base distant, so this may be a read error. This chain joins TRBV5-1 and TRBJ1-5; no clear D gene. The CDR3 is made up of 14 amino acids. CDR1 is SGHRS, CDR2 YFSETQ, per germline. CDR3 in DNA: TGCTCCAGCAGCTTGGAGGGTTTGGATCAGCCCCAGCATTTT. The encoded protein is CSSSLEGLDQPQHF.

This clonotype came up many times. The chain joins TRBV5-1 to TRBJ1-3, with D unclear. The CDR3 extends over 14 amino acids. Germline V CDR1 and CDR2: SGHRS, YFSETQ. V lost 0 bases to trimming and J lost 1 base, with 5 bases between them. CDR3 amino acids: CASSLADSGNTIYF. The CDR3 DNA is TGCGCCAGCAGCTTGGCGGATTCTGGAAACACCATATATTTT.

This clonotype was counted at least ten times. This may be a read error, as it is one base from a much larger clone. The V call is TRBV7-2, the J call TRBJ2-6, with 7 bases identical to TRBD2. CDR1 is SGHTA and CDR2 is FQGNSA in the germline V gene. The CDR3 sequence is 18 residues long. In DNA form, the CDR3 reads TGTGCCAGCAGCTTAGGAATTTCGGGAGGCTCTGGGGCCAAAGTCCTGACTTTC. As protein: CASSLGISGGSGAKVLTF. Together with reference TRBV7-2 and TRBJ2-6, the CDR3 gives the full variable domain: GAGVSQSPSNKVTEKGKDVELRCDPISGHTALYWYRQSLGQGLEFLIYFQGNSAPDKSGLPSDRFSAERTGGSVSTLTIQRTQQEDSAVYLCASSLGISGGSGAKVLTFGAGSRLTVL.

This clonotype was detected many times. This sequence joins TRBV7-9 and TRBJ2-7, with D perhaps TRBD1 or TRBD2 (6 bases each). The ends were cut back, 5 bases at V and 5 bases at J, with 19 bases in the middle. Germline-derived CDR1 and CDR2 are SEHNR and FQNEAQ (reference sequence). The CDR3 totals 15 residues. For the CDR3, the DNA is TGTGCCAGCAGCGAATCGGGACGGAGGGGGGACGAGCAGTACTTC. This gives the protein CASSESGRRGDEQYF.

This clonotype was detected ten times or more. The rearrangement uses TRBV20-1 and TRBJ2-3; 7 positions match TRBD2. V shed 6 bases and J 4 bases; nucleotides not matched to a gene: 16. CDR1 and CDR2 from the germline V gene are DFQATT and SNEGSKA (reference sequence). This CDR3 region has 16 residues. CDR3 sequence (DNA): TGCAGTGCCGGAGCTATAATGTGGGGAGGGGCAGATACGCAGTATTTT. Its protein product is CSAGAIMWGGADTQYF.

This clonotype showed up many times. V and J are TRBV6-5 and TRBJ2-2; TRBD1 or TRBD2 may be the D gene (5 bases each). The CDR3 length is 15 residues. Germline-derived CDR1 and CDR2 are MNHEY and SVGAGI. V lost 6 bases and J lost 1, with 12 bases in between. CDR3 loop: CASRTESGNTGELFF. The DNA of the CDR3 is TGTGCCAGCAGGACAGAAAGCGGGAACACCGGGGAGCTGTTTTTT.

In this sample, this clonotype turned up many times. This chain connects TRBV5-6 to TRBJ2-7; 9 positions match TRBD1. The CDR3 spans 14 residues. Trimming cost V 3 bases and J 5 bases; bases outside gene matches: 6. Germline V gene data show CDR1 as SGHDT and CDR2 as YYEEEE. The CDR3 sequence is CASSWGTGTHEQYF. The CDR3 DNA follows: TGTGCCAGCAGCTGGGGGACAGGGACCCACGAGCAGTACTTC.

This clonotype was detected ten times or more. The chain joins TRBV9 to TRBJ2-3; a weak D match, TRBD2 (7 bases). Germline V lookup: CDR1 SGDLS, CDR2 YYNGEE. V was cut by 6 bases and J by 0 bases, with 17 bases left in between. CDR3 length: 16 amino acids. In DNA form, the CDR3 reads TGTGCCAGCACCCAGGGGTCTAGCGGAAGCACAGATACGCAGTATTTT. Translated, it gives CASTQGSSGSTDTQYF.

This clonotype was detected ten times or more. In DNA form, the CDR3 reads TGTGCCAGCAGTTTACGGGGTTCAGCATACAATGAGCAGTTCTTC. The encoded protein is CASSLRGSAYNEQFF. V and J are TRBV27 and TRBJ2-1; D may be TRBD2 (5 bases). Germline loops: CDR1 MNHEY, CDR2 SMNVEV (reference sequence). V gave up 2 bases and J gave up 4 bases, with 12 bases separating them. This CDR3 comprises 15 residues.

A word on this clonotype: The CDR3 does not end in the conserved phenylalanine or tryptophan, so this is likely a read error. CDR3 loop: CSVEDPGQAYGYTN. DNA of the CDR3: TGCAGCGTTGAAGATCCAGGACAAGCCTATGGCTACACCAAC. This chain links TRBV29-1 with TRBJ1-2, with TRBD1 as a possible D gene (5 bases). Germline V gene data show CDR1 as SQVTM and CDR2 as ANQGSEA. The V and J ends lost 0 bases and 4 bases respectively, with 12 bases between them. The CDR3 runs 14 residues.

This clonotype was counted at least ten times. CDR3 in amino acids: CSVRAGTSTDTQYF. CDR3 nucleotides: TGCAGCGTTCGAGCGGGAACTAGCACAGATACGCAGTATTTT. V gene TRBV29-1 combines with J gene TRBJ2-3; 7 bases map to TRBD2. CDR3 length: 14 amino acids. Germline V CDR1 and CDR2: SQVTM, ANQGSEA. The junction had 5 bases not matched to a gene; V was cut back by 5 bases and J by 0 bases.

This clonotype was recorded at least ten times. CDR3 nucleotide sequence: TGCAGTGCTAGAGGTCCCCCCCTGAACACTGAAGCTTTCTTT. Translation: CSARGPPLNTEAFF. This sequence joins TRBV20-1 and TRBJ1-1; D call uncertain. The CDR3 has 14 residues. Germline V CDR1 and CDR2: DFQATT, SNEGSKA (reference sequence). V lost 1 base to trimming and J lost 0 bases, with 9 bases between them.

This clonotype has ten or more counts. J is TRBJ2-7 and V is TRBV20-1; D is uncertain. V was trimmed by 6 bases and J by 2 bases, leaving 14 bases between them. CDR3 length: 13 amino acids. CDR1 is DFQATT, CDR2 SNEGSKA, per germline (reference sequence). The CDR3 sequence is CSASATSAYEQYF. The CDR3 coding sequence is TGCAGTGCGAGTGCGACGTCAGCCTACGAGCAGTACTTC.

This clonotype came up many times. The chain employs TRBV7-9 and TRBJ2-2, with D perhaps matching TRBD1 (6 bases). CDR3 size: 14 residues. Between the trimmed V and J ends, which lost 5 bases and 2 bases, there was a span of 9 bases. Germline V CDR1 and CDR2: SEHNR, FQNEAQ (reference sequence). CDR3 nucleotide sequence: TGTGCCAGCAGCCGGACAGTAAACACCGGGGAGCTGTTTTTT. This codes for CASSRTVNTGELFF.

This clonotype came up many times. The rearrangement uses TRBV20-1 and TRBJ2-3; 8 nucleotides align to TRBD1. CDR1 DFQATT and CDR2 SNEGSKA come from the germline V gene (reference sequence). This CDR3 region has 13 residues. J gave up 0 bases and V 6 bases, and 2 bases lay outside the gene matches. The DNA of the CDR3 is TGCAGTGCGTGGACAGGGAGCACAGATACGCAGTATTTT. It specifies CSAWTGSTDTQYF.

The sample holds many counts of this clonotype. The V call is TRBV6-4, the J call TRBJ2-2; no clear D. Germline CDR1 is MRHNA and CDR2 is SNTAGT. Deletions cut 2 bases from V and 4 bases from J, with 8 bases between. The CDR3 sequence is 14 residues long. As DNA, the CDR3 is TGTGCCAGCAGTGACGACGTGGGCACCGGGGAGCTGTTTTTT. Encoded protein: CASSDDVGTGELFF.

The table lists this clonotype with a few counts. The rearrangement uses TRBV20-1 and TRBJ2-1; no clear D. Trimming cost V 0 bases and J 8 bases, with 8 bases left between them. This CDR3 comprises 12 residues. From germline, CDR1 is DFQATT and CDR2 SNEGSKA (reference sequence). DNA of the CDR3: TGCAGTGCTAGAGATAAAGTCGATGAGCAGTTCTTC. Amino acids: CSARDKVDEQFF.

The chain uses TRBV7-3 and TRBJ1-1, with no clear D. The CDR3 contains 14 residues. CDR1 and CDR2 (germline): SGHTA, FQGTGA. V was trimmed by 3 bases and J by 1 base, leaving 9 bases between them. The CDR3 DNA follows: TGTGCCAGCAGCTTGGGAAACCAGAACACTGAAGCTTTCTTT. Translating gives CASSLGNQNTEAFF.

This clonotype showed up many times. The rearrangement uses TRBV12-3 or TRBV12-4 and TRBJ2-7; D is ambiguous. The CDR3 is made up of 12 amino acids. Trimming left V 6 bases short and J 4 bases short, with 10 bases between. The CDR3 region has the DNA TGTGCCAGCAGGCAAGACGGATACGAGCAGTACTTC. It translates to CASRQDGYEQYF.

This clonotype was seen at least ten times. The CDR3 here is CASSPVGRTDTQYF. The CDR3 region has the DNA TGTGCCAGCAGTCCCGTGGGACGCACAGATACGCAGTATTTT. The chain links TRBV28 to TRBJ2-3; perhaps D is TRBD1 or TRBD2 (5 bases each). V lost 5 bases, J lost 1 base, and 10 bases lay in between. Germline V CDR1 and CDR2: MDHEN, SYDVKM. The CDR3 has 14 amino acids.

A word on this clonotype: This clone may be a read error of a much larger clone one base away. This chain links TRBV7-9 with TRBJ2-1; D ambiguous. V lost 9 bases and J 6 bases, leaving 6 bases between the germline ends. Germline V lookup: CDR1 SEHNR, CDR2 FQNEAQ (reference sequence). The CDR3 contains 10 residues. CDR3 in DNA: TGTGCCAGAAGCATCAATGAGCAGTTCTTC. It specifies CARSINEQFF.

Many counts were recorded for this clonotype. The chain is built from TRBV5-5 and TRBJ1-2; D is unclear. The germline gives CDR1 SGHKS, CDR2 YYEKEE (reference sequence). The CDR3 is made up of 13 amino acids. Deletions cut 4 bases from V and 2 bases from J, with 9 bases between. DNA for the CDR3: TGTGCCAGCAGCCCGAGGCCGAACTATGGCTACACCTTC. Encoded protein: CASSPRPNYGYTF.

This clonotype was found many times. This chain connects TRBV20-1 to TRBJ1-2, with unresolved D. Germline V gene sequence: CDR1 DFQATT, CDR2 SNEGSKA (reference sequence). V was shortened by 7 bases and J by 5 bases, with 14 bases between the two germline ends. This CDR3 has 12 residues. CDR3 nucleotides: TGCAGTGTCTCGCACCTACTATATGGCTACACCTTC. It yields the protein CSVSHLLYGYTF.

This clonotype was detected many times. The rearrangement joins TRBV20-1 to TRBJ2-7; D may be TRBD2 (6 bases). This CDR3 spans 11 amino acids. The V gene lost 3 bases and the J gene lost 12 bases, with 15 bases spanning the gap. Germline V gene lookup returns CDR1 DFQATT and CDR2 SNEGSKA (reference sequence). For the CDR3, the DNA is TGCAGTGCTAGGGTTCTGCGGGACTTGTACTTC. As protein: CSARVLRDLYF.

This clonotype was found many times. The chain combines TRBV5-6 with TRBJ2-7; 9 nucleotides line up with TRBD1. With V trimmed by 1 base and J by 6 bases, 8 bases remained unmatched. This CDR3 comprises 15 residues. CDR1 and CDR2 (germline): SGHDT, YYEEEE. CDR3 DNA: TGTGCCAGCAGCTTGTGGGACAGGGAAGGCTCCGAGCAGTACTTC. Its translation: CASSLWDREGSEQYF.

Ten or more counts support this clonotype. The V call is TRBV21-1, the J call TRBJ1-2; the table's D call, TRBD1, has no DNA check behind it. TRBV21-1 corresponds to a pseudogene. The CDR3 has 15 amino acids. The CDR3 DNA sequence: TGTGCCAGCAGCCCCCGGGACAGGGGGCACTATGGCTACACCTTC. Amino acids: CASSPRDRGHYGYTF.

This clonotype came up a few times. A read error may be the cause here, since a much bigger clone is one base away. The CDR3, as DNA: TGTGCCAGCAGCAAAGAGGATGAGCAGTTCTTC. Amino acid sequence: CASSKEDEQFF. This chain connects TRBV3-1 to TRBJ2-1; no definite D call. Germline assignment: CDR1 LGHDT and CDR2 YNNKEL (reference sequence). This CDR3 region has 11 residues.

The table lists this clonotype with many counts. This rearrangement joins TRBV7-2 to TRBJ2-7; 11 bases are shared with TRBD2. This CDR3 has 16 amino acids. Germline V gives CDR1 SGHTA, CDR2 FQGNSA. V lost 5 bases and J lost 5; bases outside the gene matches: 11. This chain's CDR3 is CASSPRLAGFVHEQYF. The CDR3 nucleotides are TGTGCCAGCAGCCCGAGACTAGCGGGATTCGTCCACGAGCAGTACTTC.